This TCR beta chain was recovered during a study of blood T cell repertoires in COVID-19. At the level of the study: From T cells, B-cell-depleted T cells, or PBMCs came the material, which was cDNA or gDNA.

In the authors' methods: Reference gene primer amplification in the assay estimated nucleated cell counts. Profiling relied on immunoSEQ multiplex PCR, and the TCRdb table lists in-frame clones only, not all of them. V and J calls and clone size are those listed in that table; D and trimming were worked out from the DNA. The sample shows some 95,000 clones, around 72% of them seen only once. V lost 4 bases and J lost 2; bases outside the gene matches: 1. In germline, CDR1 is ENHRY, CDR2 SYGVKD. This CDR3 spans 15 amino acids. The sample taken for sequencing was peripheral blood. The sequence came from a man aged 65 to 85 with acute or convalescent COVID-19. J is TRBJ2-3 and V is TRBV10-3; 12 bases agree with TRBD2. The CDR3 sequence is CAISASGRATDTQYF. Written as DNA, the CDR3 is TGTGCCATCAGTGCTAGCGGGAGGGCCACAGATACGCAGTATTTT.